This TCR beta chain comes out of a study of Graves' ophthalmopathy and Graves' hyperthyroidism. This clonotype was found many times. Amplification of the TCR beta CDR3 regions used RNA transcripts (as template). Second-round multiplex PCR came after first-round RT-PCR with HTBI primers. TCRdb reanalysed the multiplex PCR reads using MiXCR and keeps one entry per CDR3 protein. The sample has roughly 300,000 distinct CDR3 sequences, roughly 16% seen once. Germline CDR1 SGHRS, CDR2 YFSETQ. Trimming shortened V by 0 bases and J by 8 bases, and 12 bases separated the two germline ends. CDR3 length: 15 residues.

This chain uses TRBV5-1 with TRBJ1-6; no clear D gene. This clonotype originated in an adult man with Graves' ophthalmopathy. Sequenced: peripheral blood. The CDR3 nucleotides read TGCGCCAGCAGCTTGGGGTTGGCTAGCTATTCACCCCTCCACTTT. Protein: CASSLGLASYSPLHF.